This TCR beta chain was captured by sequencing in a study of cytomegalovirus exposure and HLA in healthy donors. About the study: The 110 million or so unique TCR beta sequences, from some 170 million T cells, were found by an earlier analysis.

Study outcomes and limitations: Within the data, a cluster of highly shared sequence variants was likely a sequencing artifact.

Nominal health characterized the donors when sampled, though unrecorded immune exposures were likely. The PCR used 60 Vbeta and 13 Jbeta primers. Here immunoSEQ multiplex PCR was the method, and the copy in TCRdb shows in-frame clones only, minus some. The repertoire holds 150,000 to 200,000 clones, with 75% to 85% as singletons. Worth noting for this clone: The target antigen is unknown.

Per the germline V gene, CDR1 is SGHVS and CDR2 is FQNEAQ. The length of the CDR3 is 14 residues. V was trimmed by 0 bases and J by 6 bases, leaving 10 bases between them. Source material: PBMCs. The chain uses TRBV7-8 and TRBJ2-3; weak D call: TRBD2 (6 bases). This clonotype was sampled from a woman between 18 and 29 years old in good health and CMV-seronegative. CDR3 sequence reads: CASSLALATDTQYF. Here the CDR3 DNA reads TGTGCCAGCAGCTTAGCCCTAGCGACCGATACGCAGTATTTT.